This is a list of T cell receptor beta chains from one sample in a study of vaccination and CD4 T cells after COVID-19. Which antigens these TCRs recognize remains unknown. TCRdb reprocessed the PCR reads via MiXCR and lists one record per CDR3 protein. This sample has around 20,000 distinct CDR3 sequences; 43% occur once, and the top ten carry around 12%. The sample comprised CD4+ T cells from blood, cultured in vitro. These receptors originate from a human donor who had recovered from COVID-19. Both conserved end residues are part of each CDR3. A D gene is named only where the DNA matches it firmly. Not every row has a clone size; where given, it reads once, few, many or a size class.

abundance: NA
v_gene: TRBV7-9
j_gene: TRBJ2-7
d_gene: NA
CDR3nt: TGTGCCAGTAGCTTAGGGGCAGGGGACGAGCAGTACTTC
CDR3aa: CASSLGAGDEQYF

abundance: NA
v_gene: TRBV20-1
j_gene: TRBJ1-1
d_gene: NA
CDR3nt: TGCAGTGCTTTGCGATTTGGGGGAAATGGAGATTTCTTT
CDR3aa: CSALRFGGNGDFF

abundance: once
v_gene: TRBV10-3
j_gene: TRBJ1-5
d_gene: NA
CDR3nt: TGTGCCATCAGTGAGTCAGGGAGCAATCAGCCCCAGCATTTT
CDR3aa: CAISESGSNQPQHF

abundance: NA
v_gene: TRBV6-2/TRBV6-3
j_gene: TRBJ2-1
d_gene: NA
CDR3nt: TGTGCCAGCACCGCAGGGCTTTCCTACAATGAGCAGTTCTTC
CDR3aa: CASTAGLSYNEQFF

abundance: medium-sized
v_gene: TRBV24-1
j_gene: TRBJ2-5
d_gene: TRBD2
CDR3nt: TGTGCCACCAGTGATTGGACTAGCGGGAGACAGACCCAGTACTTC
CDR3aa: CATSDWTSGRQTQYF

abundance: NA
v_gene: TRBV20-1
j_gene: TRBJ2-7
d_gene: TRBD1
CDR3nt: TGCAGTCCCTATCGGACAGGGGGATTCTACGAGCAGTACTTC
CDR3aa: CSPYRTGGFYEQYF

abundance: few
v_gene: TRBV7-9
j_gene: TRBJ1-6
d_gene: NA
CDR3nt: TGTGCCAGCAGCCGCACTAAGGGTTCACCCCTCCACTTT
CDR3aa: CASSRTKGSPLHF

abundance: few
v_gene: TRBV19
j_gene: TRBJ2-5
d_gene: NA
CDR3nt: TGTGCCAGTTCACTGAGGAGGCAAGAGACCCAGTACTTC
CDR3aa: CASSLRRQETQYF

abundance: few
v_gene: TRBV20-1
j_gene: TRBJ2-7
d_gene: TRBD1
CDR3nt: TGCAGTGCTATAGACAGGGGGTTCTCCTACGAGCAGTACTTC
CDR3aa: CSAIDRGFSYEQYF

abundance: few
v_gene: TRBV28
j_gene: TRBJ2-5
d_gene: TRBD2
CDR3nt: TGTGCCAGCACCCCTGGACTAGCGGGGGTTGTTGAGACCCAGTACTTC
CDR3aa: CASTPGLAGVVETQYF

abundance: NA
v_gene: TRBV2
j_gene: TRBJ2-7
d_gene: TRBD1
CDR3nt: TGTGCCAGCAGTGAAGCCGGGACAGGGAGGGTGTCCGGCTCCTACGAGCAGTACTTC
CDR3aa: CASSEAGTGRVSGSYEQYF

abundance: few
v_gene: TRBV11-3
j_gene: TRBJ2-1
d_gene: TRBD2
CDR3nt: TGTGCCAGCAGCTCCACCGGGGGGGGGCCAAATGAGCAGTTCTTC
CDR3aa: CASSSTGGGPNEQFF

abundance: NA
v_gene: TRBV5-6
j_gene: TRBJ1-5
d_gene: TRBD1
CDR3nt: TGTGCCAGCAGCTTGGGGGACAGGGATGGACAGCCCCAGCATTTT
CDR3aa: CASSLGDRDGQPQHF

abundance: NA
v_gene: TRBV19
j_gene: TRBJ1-3
d_gene: NA
CDR3nt: TGTGCCAGTAGTGTCCAGGGGATCTCTGGAAACACCATATATTTT
CDR3aa: CASSVQGISGNTIYF

abundance: NA
v_gene: TRBV28
j_gene: TRBJ2-5
d_gene: NA
CDR3nt: TGTGCCAGCAGTTTAGGCAGACAAGAGACCCAGTACTTC
CDR3aa: CASSLGRQETQYF

abundance: NA
v_gene: TRBV20-1
j_gene: TRBJ2-7
d_gene: NA
CDR3nt: TGCAGTGCCGACGGAGGGAATGGAGGGACTGATTGGGACGAGCAGTACTTC
CDR3aa: CSADGGNGGTDWDEQYF

abundance: few
v_gene: TRBV6-1
j_gene: TRBJ2-3
d_gene: NA
CDR3nt: TGTGCCAGCAGTCCAACTTGGGACAGCACAGATACGCAGTATTTT
CDR3aa: CASSPTWDSTDTQYF

abundance: NA
v_gene: TRBV10-1
j_gene: TRBJ2-5
d_gene: TRBD2
CDR3nt: TGCGCCAGCAGTGGTGGTAGCGGGGGTGAAACCCAGTACTTC
CDR3aa: CASSGGSGGETQYF

abundance: NA
v_gene: TRBV5-3
j_gene: TRBJ2-2
d_gene: NA
CDR3nt: TGTGCCAGCAGCTTGGGTCAGATGAACACCGGGGAGCTGTTTTTT
CDR3aa: CASSLGQMNTGELFF

abundance: NA
v_gene: TRBV11-2
j_gene: TRBJ2-5
d_gene: TRBD1
CDR3nt: TGTGCCAGCAGCTTAGATTTAGACAGGGCAGAGACCCAGTACTTC
CDR3aa: CASSLDLDRAETQYF

abundance: NA
v_gene: TRBV6-2/TRBV6-3
j_gene: TRBJ1-2
d_gene: NA
CDR3nt: TGTGCCAGCAGTGATTCTCAGGGGCCTCGCTATGGCTACACCTTC
CDR3aa: CASSDSQGPRYGYTF

abundance: NA
v_gene: TRBV4-1
j_gene: TRBJ2-7
d_gene: NA
CDR3nt: TGCGCCAGCAGCCAGGCCTCACAGGTTCGGGAGCAGTACTTC
CDR3aa: CASSQASQVREQYF

abundance: few
v_gene: TRBV10-3
j_gene: TRBJ2-4
d_gene: NA
CDR3nt: TGTGCCATCAGTGAATCGGTCGATGATGTGATTCAGTACTTC
CDR3aa: CAISESVDDVIQYF

abundance: once
v_gene: TRBV5-6
j_gene: TRBJ2-1
d_gene: TRBD1
CDR3nt: TGTGCCAGCAGCTTGGAGGGCAGGGGGTCCTACAATGAGCAGTTCTTC
CDR3aa: CASSLEGRGSYNEQFF

abundance: NA
v_gene: TRBV6-5
j_gene: TRBJ1-1
d_gene: NA
CDR3nt: TGTGCCAGCAGTTACTCGAGGAAGAACACTGAAGCTTTCTTT
CDR3aa: CASSYSRKNTEAFF

abundance: NA
v_gene: TRBV5-5
j_gene: TRBJ1-5
d_gene: NA
CDR3nt: TGTGCCAGCAGCTTGGCTTGGGGTGGCCAGCCCCAGCATTTT
CDR3aa: CASSLAWGGQPQHF

abundance: few
v_gene: TRBV15
j_gene: TRBJ2-3
d_gene: TRBD1
CDR3nt: TGTGCCACCAGCAGGGGCGACAGGGGGCGCACAGATACGCAGTATTTT
CDR3aa: CATSRGDRGRTDTQYF

abundance: few
v_gene: TRBV20-1
j_gene: TRBJ1-2
d_gene: TRBD1
CDR3nt: TGCAGTGCTGCCCCCGGGACAGCCGATGGCTACACCTTC
CDR3aa: CSAAPGTADGYTF

abundance: NA
v_gene: TRBV4-2
j_gene: TRBJ2-7
d_gene: TRBD1
CDR3nt: TGTGCCAGCAGCCAAGGGACAGGCTACGAGCAGTACTTC
CDR3aa: CASSQGTGYEQYF

abundance: NA
v_gene: TRBV20-1
j_gene: TRBJ1-2
d_gene: NA
CDR3nt: TGCAGTTATCCTGTGGGGGCGGGTGGGGTGATCTCCTATGGCTACACCTTC
CDR3aa: CSYPVGAGGVISYGYTF

abundance: few
v_gene: TRBV6-1
j_gene: TRBJ2-2
d_gene: NA
CDR3nt: TGTGCCAGCGATCGACTTCGCGGCGGGCGGCCCACCGGGGAGCTGTTTTTT
CDR3aa: CASDRLRGGRPTGELFF

abundance: NA
v_gene: TRBV6-1
j_gene: TRBJ2-6
d_gene: TRBD2
CDR3nt: TGTGCCAGCAGGAGACTAGCGGGACGAGGGGCCAACGTCCTGACTTTC
CDR3aa: CASRRLAGRGANVLTF

abundance: NA
v_gene: TRBV28
j_gene: TRBJ1-1
d_gene: NA
CDR3nt: TGTGCCAGCAAAGGGGGTTCGATGAACACTGAAGCTTTCTTT
CDR3aa: CASKGGSMNTEAFF

abundance: NA
v_gene: TRBV7-9
j_gene: TRBJ2-3
d_gene: NA
CDR3nt: TGTGCCAGCAGCTTTACCAGGGGGGCAGATACGCAGTATTTT
CDR3aa: CASSFTRGADTQYF

abundance: NA
v_gene: TRBV11-2
j_gene: TRBJ2-5
d_gene: NA
CDR3nt: TGTGCCAGCAGCGCCGGGAAAACCCCAAACCCGGAGACCCAGTACTTC
CDR3aa: CASSAGKTPNPETQYF

abundance: NA
v_gene: TRBV20-1
j_gene: TRBJ2-1
d_gene: NA
CDR3nt: TGCAGTGCTAGAGATCCTACTAGAAACGAGCAGTTCTTC
CDR3aa: CSARDPTRNEQFF

abundance: NA
v_gene: TRBV12-3/TRBV12-4
j_gene: TRBJ2-7
d_gene: NA
CDR3nt: TGTGCCAGCAGTTTTACAGGGCACTCCTACGAGCAGTACTTC
CDR3aa: CASSFTGHSYEQYF

abundance: NA
v_gene: TRBV7-2
j_gene: TRBJ2-5
d_gene: NA
CDR3nt: TGTGCCAGCAGCCCCCCGAATCAAGAGACCCAGTACTTC
CDR3aa: CASSPPNQETQYF

abundance: NA
v_gene: TRBV29-1
j_gene: TRBJ1-1
d_gene: NA
CDR3nt: TGCAGCGTTGTGCGGAAGAACACTGAAGCTTTCTTT
CDR3aa: CSVVRKNTEAFF

abundance: few
v_gene: TRBV20-1
j_gene: TRBJ1-5
d_gene: NA
CDR3nt: TGCAGTGCTAGAGTAGCAGCGCGGGAAGCCCAGCATTTT
CDR3aa: CSARVAAREAQHF

abundance: NA
v_gene: TRBV7-8
j_gene: TRBJ2-5
d_gene: TRBD2
CDR3nt: TGTGCCAGCAGCCCGCGGACTAGCGGGGTCCAAGAGACCCAGTACTTC
CDR3aa: CASSPRTSGVQETQYF

abundance: NA
v_gene: TRBV28
j_gene: TRBJ1-1
d_gene: TRBD1
CDR3nt: TGTGCCAGCAGTTTAAGGACAGGTGGGGTCTCAACTGCTGAAGCTTTCTTT
CDR3aa: CASSLRTGGVSTAEAFF

abundance: NA
v_gene: TRBV11-3
j_gene: TRBJ1-6
d_gene: NA
CDR3nt: TGTGCCAGCAGCGGGCCCCAGAGCTCCTATAATTCACCCCTCCACTTT
CDR3aa: CASSGPQSSYNSPLHF

abundance: NA
v_gene: TRBV6-5
j_gene: TRBJ2-7
d_gene: TRBD1
CDR3nt: TGTGCCAGCAGTTACAGGGACAGCTCCTACGAGCAGTACTTC
CDR3aa: CASSYRDSSYEQYF

abundance: NA
v_gene: TRBV28
j_gene: TRBJ2-5
d_gene: NA
CDR3nt: TGTGCCAGCAGTTTAGAAGTCCAAGAGACCCAGTACTTC
CDR3aa: CASSLEVQETQYF

abundance: NA
v_gene: TRBV28
j_gene: TRBJ2-3
d_gene: NA
CDR3nt: TGTGCCAGCACCGTCCTTAGGGGATCTAGCACAGATACGCAGTATTTT
CDR3aa: CASTVLRGSSTDTQYF

abundance: NA
v_gene: TRBV11-2
j_gene: TRBJ1-2
d_gene: TRBD1
CDR3nt: TGTGCCAGCAGTCGTCTTACTGACAGGGGCTATGGCTACACCTTC
CDR3aa: CASSRLTDRGYGYTF

abundance: NA
v_gene: TRBV6-1
j_gene: TRBJ2-2
d_gene: TRBD2
CDR3nt: TGTGCCAGCAGTGTCACTAGCGGGAGGAGCACCGGGGAGCTGTTTTTT
CDR3aa: CASSVTSGRSTGELFF

abundance: NA
v_gene: TRBV5-4
j_gene: TRBJ2-7
d_gene: TRBD1
CDR3nt: TGTGCCAGCAGCCAGGGACAGACCTACGAGCAGTACTTC
CDR3aa: CASSQGQTYEQYF

abundance: few
v_gene: TRBV19
j_gene: TRBJ1-2
d_gene: TRBD1
CDR3nt: TGTGCCAGTAGGCCGGGACAGGGGTCTGTCTACACCTTC
CDR3aa: CASRPGQGSVYTF

abundance: NA
v_gene: TRBV2
j_gene: TRBJ1-5
d_gene: NA
CDR3nt: TGTGCCAGCGGACAGCCAAATCAGCCCCAGCATTTT
CDR3aa: CASGQPNQPQHF

abundance: few
v_gene: TRBV15
j_gene: TRBJ2-1
d_gene: TRBD2
CDR3nt: TGTGCCACCAGCATCCCGGGACTAGCGGGACACAATGAGCAGTTCTTC
CDR3aa: CATSIPGLAGHNEQFF

abundance: NA
v_gene: TRBV7-9
j_gene: TRBJ1-4
d_gene: NA
CDR3nt: TGTGCCACCGCCCCCGGGACGGGAAATGAAAAACTGTTTTTT
CDR3aa: CATAPGTGNEKLFF